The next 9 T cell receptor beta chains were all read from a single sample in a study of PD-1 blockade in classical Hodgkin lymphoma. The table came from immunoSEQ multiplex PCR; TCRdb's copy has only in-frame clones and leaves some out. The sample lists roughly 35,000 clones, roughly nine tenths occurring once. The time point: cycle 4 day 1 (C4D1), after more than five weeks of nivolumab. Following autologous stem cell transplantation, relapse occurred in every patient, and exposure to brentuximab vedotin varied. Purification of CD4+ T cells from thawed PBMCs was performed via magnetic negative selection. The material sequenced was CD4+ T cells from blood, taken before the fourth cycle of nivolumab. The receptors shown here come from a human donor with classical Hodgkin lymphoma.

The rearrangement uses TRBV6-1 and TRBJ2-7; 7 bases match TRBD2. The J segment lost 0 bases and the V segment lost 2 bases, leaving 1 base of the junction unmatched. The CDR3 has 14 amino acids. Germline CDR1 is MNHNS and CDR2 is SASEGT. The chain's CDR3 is CASSERGVSYEQYF. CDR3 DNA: TGTGCCAGCAGTGAACGGGGGGTCTCCTACGAGCAGTACTTC.

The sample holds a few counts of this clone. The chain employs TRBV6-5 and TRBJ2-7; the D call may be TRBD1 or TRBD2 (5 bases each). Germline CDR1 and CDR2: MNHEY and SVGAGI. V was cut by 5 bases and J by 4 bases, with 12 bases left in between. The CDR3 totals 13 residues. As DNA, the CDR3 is TGTGCCAGCAGTCCCGGGACGGTTTACGAGCAGTACTTC. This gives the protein CASSPGTVYEQYF.

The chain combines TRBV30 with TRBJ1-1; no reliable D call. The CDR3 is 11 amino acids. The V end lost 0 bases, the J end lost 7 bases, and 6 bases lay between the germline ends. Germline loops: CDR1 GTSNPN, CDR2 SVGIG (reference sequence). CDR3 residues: CAWSVLGEAFF. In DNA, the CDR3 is TGTGCCTGGAGTGTCCTCGGTGAAGCTTTCTTT.

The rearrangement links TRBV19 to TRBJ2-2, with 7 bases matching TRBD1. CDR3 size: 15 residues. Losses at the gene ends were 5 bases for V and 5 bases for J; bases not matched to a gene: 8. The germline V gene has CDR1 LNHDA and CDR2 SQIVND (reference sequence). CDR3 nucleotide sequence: TGTGCCAGTAGTCCTTGGACAGGCGTGACCGGGGAGCTGTTTTTT. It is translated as CASSPWTGVTGELFF.

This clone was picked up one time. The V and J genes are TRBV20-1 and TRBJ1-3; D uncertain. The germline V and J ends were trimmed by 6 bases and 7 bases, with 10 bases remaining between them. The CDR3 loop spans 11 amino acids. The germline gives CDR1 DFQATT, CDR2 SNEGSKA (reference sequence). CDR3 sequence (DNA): TGCAGTGCCCCCTGGCGGAACACCATATATTTT. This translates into CSAPWRNTIYF.

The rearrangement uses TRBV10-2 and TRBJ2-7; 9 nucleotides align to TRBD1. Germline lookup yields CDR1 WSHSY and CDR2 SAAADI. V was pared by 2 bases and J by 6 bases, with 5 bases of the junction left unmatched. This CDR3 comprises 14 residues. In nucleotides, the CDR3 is TGCGCCAGCAGTGAGGGGACAGGGAGGGGCGAGCAGTACTTC. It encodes CASSEGTGRGEQYF.

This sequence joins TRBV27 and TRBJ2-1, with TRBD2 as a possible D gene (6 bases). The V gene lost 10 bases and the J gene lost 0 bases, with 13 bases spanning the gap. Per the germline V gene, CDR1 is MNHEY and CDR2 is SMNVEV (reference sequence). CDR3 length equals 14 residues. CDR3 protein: CATVADNSYNEQFF. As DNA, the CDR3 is TGTGCCACTGTAGCGGATAACTCCTACAATGAGCAGTTCTTC.

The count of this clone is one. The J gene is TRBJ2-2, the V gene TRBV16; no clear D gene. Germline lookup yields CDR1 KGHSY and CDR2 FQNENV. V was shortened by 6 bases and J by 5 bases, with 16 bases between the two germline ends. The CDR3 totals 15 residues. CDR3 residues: CASRNPGRSTGELFF. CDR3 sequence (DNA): TGTGCCAGCAGAAACCCCGGCAGGTCTACCGGGGAGCTGTTTTTT. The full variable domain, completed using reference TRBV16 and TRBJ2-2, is GEEVAQTPKHLVRGEGQKAKLYCAPIKGHSYVFWYQQVLKNEFKFLISFQNENVFDETGMPKERFSAKCLPNSPCSLEIQATKLEDSAVYFCASRNPGRSTGELFFGEGSRLTVL.

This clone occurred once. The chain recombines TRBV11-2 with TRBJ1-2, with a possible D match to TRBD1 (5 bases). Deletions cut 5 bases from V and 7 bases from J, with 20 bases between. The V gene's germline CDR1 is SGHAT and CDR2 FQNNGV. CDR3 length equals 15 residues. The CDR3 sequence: CASSPLWDGSSGYTF. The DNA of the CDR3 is TGTGCCAGCAGCCCCCTCTGGGACGGGTCCTCTGGCTACACCTTC.